The T cell receptor (beta chain) under discussion was sequenced for a study of control samples from healthy donors and cancer patients. Sequenced by immunoSEQ multiplex PCR; TCRdb stores in-frame clones only, minus some. The sample records 90,000 to 150,000 clones, approximately 88% being singletons. The CDR3 runs 13 residues. The ends were cut back, 5 bases at V and 1 base at J, with 8 bases in the middle. CDR1 and CDR2 from the germline V gene are LNHDA and SQIVND (reference sequence). Comments on this clone: Other DNA sequences in the same sample also yield this CDR3.

The chain recombines TRBV19 with TRBJ1-1; tentative D call: TRBD1 (5 bases). The sequence was collected from a man aged 40-49 years in good health. Input material: blood. The CDR3 DNA follows: TGTGCCAGTAGTTTCCAGGGGAACACTGAAGCTTTCTTT. This gives the protein CASSFQGNTEAFF.